The TCR beta chain under discussion was sequenced for a study of shared clonotypes between healthy human individuals. Across the study: Per donor, CD8 memory used one plate, CD8 naive used two, CD4 memory used three and CD4 naive used three.

Terminally differentiated effector memory CD45RA+ cells were left out of the naive CD8 fraction, which was CD45RO-negative and positively selected for CCR7. CDR1 and CDR2 (germline): SGHDN, FVKESK. This CDR3 region has 13 residues. V was pared by 7 bases and J by 8 bases, with 8 bases of the junction left unmatched. Comments on this clone: As yet, its antigen is unknown.

TCRdb keeps only in-frame clones here, not all; method: immunoSEQ multiplex PCR. Seen here are nearly 2 million clones, approximately 94% observed once, and the top ten hold less than 1.5%. Study-level findings and limits: Researchers sampled blood only, noting tissue repertoires likely differ. Since donors were few, the genetic and exposure-history diversity represented was limited. Some naive CD4 clonotypes, about 5%, turned up in common across several donors.

The chain has TRBV14 and TRBJ1-1, with 9 bases that match TRBD1. Sequencing was performed on naive CD8+ T cells sorted from blood. The TCR comes from a man between 18 and 35 years old in good health. The CDR3 DNA follows: TGTGCCAGCACCCCGATAGGGACAGGGGAAGCTTTCTTT. This codes for CASTPIGTGEAFF.